The TCR beta chain under discussion was sequenced for a study of cytomegalovirus exposure and HLA in healthy donors. Overall study findings and caveats: Analysis performed later showed TCR beta chains linked to HLA being more clonally expanded than equally common others. TRBV6-2, TRBV6-3 and some other V segments were unresolvable in 87-base-pair reads. TCR beta chain V- and J-gene trimming was linked, in a later analysis, to a missense variant in DCLRE1C. HLA alleles were associated with 18,000 or so TCR beta sequences in a later analysis at 0.05 false discovery rate.

The CDR3 length is 14 residues. CDR1 SEHNR and CDR2 FQNEAQ come from the germline V gene (reference sequence). The ends lost 5 bases at V and 0 bases at J; junction bases unmatched: 3. Primers for the PCR totalled 60 Vbeta and 13 Jbeta. Libraries were prepared by immunoSEQ multiplex PCR; TCRdb keeps only in-frame clonotypes and omits some of them. The top ten hold 0.95% to 1.5% of the sample, which has about 160,000 clones, 75% to 90% seen once. A note on this clone: What it recognizes is unknown.

The chain links TRBV7-9 to TRBJ2-5; TRBD1 aligns across 7 bases. The sequence was obtained from a boy aged 2-9 years in good health and CMV-seronegative. Material for sequencing was PBMCs. In nucleotides, the CDR3 is TGTGCCAGCAGCGTCGACAGGGACCAAGAGACCCAGTACTTC. Translation gives CASSVDRDQETQYF. The whole variable domain, filled in from reference TRBV7-9 and TRBJ2-5, reads DTGVSQNPRHKITKRGQNVTFRCDPISEHNRLYWYRQTLGQGPEFLTYFQNEAQLEKSRLLSDRFSAERPKGSFSTLEIQRTEQGDSAMYLCASSVDRDQETQYFGPGTRLLVL.